Included here is one T cell receptor (beta chain) sequence, with context. The antigen remains unidentified. BIOMED2 TRB-A/B primer pools were used in multiplex TRB PCR. MiXCR, applied by TCRdb to the multiplex PCR reads, yields one record per CDR3 protein. This sample has fewer than 3,500 distinct CDR3 sequences; 21% occur once, and the top ten carry less than 20%. Blood genomic DNA input for TRB amplification was roughly 220-500 ng. This entry belongs to a study of T and B cells in COVID-19 patients. Looking at the study overall: Peripheral blood came from COVID-19 patients with active infection or after recovery. Active-infection patients were older, median roughly 62 years, than recovered patients, median about 34 years. Comorbidities linked to unfavorable COVID-19 outcome were present in about 90% of the 20 active-infection patients.

Points from the study as a whole: In COVID-19 patients, T cell receptor beta variable and joining gene use was reportedly strongly skewed.

CDR3 length: 12 residues. Trimming removed 3 bases at V and 9 bases at J, with 11 bases between. Germline V gene data show CDR1 as SGHDN and CDR2 as FVKESK. The sample comprised blood. The clonotype originates from a human donor with active COVID-19. V and J are TRBV14 and TRBJ2-5; no clear D. This CDR3 reads CASSQGRLAQYF. The CDR3 nucleotides read TGTGCCAGCAGCCAGGGAAGGTTGGCCCAGTACTTC.